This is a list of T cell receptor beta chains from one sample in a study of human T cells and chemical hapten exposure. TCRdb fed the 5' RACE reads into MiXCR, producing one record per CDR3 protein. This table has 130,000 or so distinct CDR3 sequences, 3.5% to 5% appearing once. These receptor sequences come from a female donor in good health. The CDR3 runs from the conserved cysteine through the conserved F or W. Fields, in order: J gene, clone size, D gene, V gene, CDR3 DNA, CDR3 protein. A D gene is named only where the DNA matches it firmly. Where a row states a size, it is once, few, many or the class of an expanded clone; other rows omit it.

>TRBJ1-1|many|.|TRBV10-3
TGTGCCATCAGTGGGGAGTTGAACACTGAAGCTTTCTTT
CAISGELNTEAFF
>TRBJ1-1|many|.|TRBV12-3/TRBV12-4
TGTGCCAGCAGTGCATTGCAGGGAGCGAACACTGAAGCTTTCTTT
CASSALQGANTEAFF
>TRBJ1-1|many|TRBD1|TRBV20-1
TGCAGTGCTAGCCCGACGGACAGGGTCCTCAGGAACACTGAAGCTTTCTTT
CSASPTDRVLRNTEAFF
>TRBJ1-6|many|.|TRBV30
TGTGCCTGGAGTGTACGGGGCGGACCCCTCCACTTT
CAWSVRGGPLHF
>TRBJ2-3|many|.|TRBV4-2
TGTGCCAGCAGCCAAGTTTCGTCAGCGGGCAGCACAGATACGCAGTATTTT
CASSQVSSAGSTDTQYF
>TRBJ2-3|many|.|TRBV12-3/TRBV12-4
TGTGCCAGCAGTCCGTATGGATCAGGAGATACGCAGTATTTT
CASSPYGSGDTQYF
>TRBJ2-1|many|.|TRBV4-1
TGCGCCAGCAGCCAAGATATCGGGATAGGGGCAAGTGAGCAGTTCTTC
CASSQDIGIGASEQFF
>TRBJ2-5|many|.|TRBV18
TGTGCCAGCTCACCACCCTCACTCCAAGAGACCCAGTACTTC
CASSPPSLQETQYF
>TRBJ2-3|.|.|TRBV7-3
TGTGCCAGCAGCGCAGGAGGGGGGACAGATACGCAGTATTTT
CASSAGGGTDTQYF
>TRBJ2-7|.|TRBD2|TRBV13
TGTGCCACCTCTTTCGGGGGGAACTACGAGCAGTACTTC
CATSFGGNYEQYF
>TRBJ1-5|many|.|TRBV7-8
TGTGCCAGCAGCTTAGCCCAGGATCAGCCCCAGCATTTT
CASSLAQDQPQHF
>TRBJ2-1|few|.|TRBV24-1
TGTGCCACCAGTGACTCAGGGTCCTACAATGAGCAGTTCTTC
CATSDSGSYNEQFF
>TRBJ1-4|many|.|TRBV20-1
TGCAGTGCGTTGAATGAAAAACTGTTTTTT
CSALNEKLFF
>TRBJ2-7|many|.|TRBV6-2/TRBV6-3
TGTGCCAGCAGTTCGTTGGCGGGGAGCTACGAGCAGTACTTC
CASSSLAGSYEQYF
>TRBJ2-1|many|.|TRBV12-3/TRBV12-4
TGTGCCAGCAGTTTAGCGGGGCAGGGGAATTACAATGAGCAGTTCTTC
CASSLAGQGNYNEQFF
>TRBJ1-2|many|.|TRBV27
TGTGCCAGCAGTTTCTCCCACAGGGTCCCCTATGGCTACACCTTC
CASSFSHRVPYGYTF
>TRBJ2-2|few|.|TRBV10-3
TGTGCCATCAGTACCGGGACCTTGGGGGCCGGGGAGCTGTTTTTT
CAISTGTLGAGELFF
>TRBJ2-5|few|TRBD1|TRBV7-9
TGTGCCAGCAGCCGAGGGACAGGGAGCAAGACCCAGTACTTC
CASSRGTGSKTQYF
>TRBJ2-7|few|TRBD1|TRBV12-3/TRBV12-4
TGTGCCAGCAGTTTAAGGGGGACAGCCTCCGACGAGCAGTACTTC
CASSLRGTASDEQYF
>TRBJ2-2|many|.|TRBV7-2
TGTGCCAGCAGCTTAAAACTAAACACCGGGGAGCTGTTTTTT
CASSLKLNTGELFF
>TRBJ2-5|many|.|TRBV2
TGTGCCAGCGGGGGGGCTCAAGAGACCCAGTACTTC
CASGGAQETQYF
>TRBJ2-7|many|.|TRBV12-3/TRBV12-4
TGTGCCAGCAGTTCACGGGGCAGGAGGGTCCACGGCGAGCAGTACTTC
CASSSRGRRVHGEQYF
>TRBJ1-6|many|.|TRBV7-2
TGTGCCAGCAGCCCCCAGGGGAGCTCCTATAATTCACCCCTCCACTTT
CASSPQGSSYNSPLHF
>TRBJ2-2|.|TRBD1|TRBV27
TGTGCCAGCAGACAGGGGGGCCTGTTCGCGAACACCGGGGAGCTGTTTTTT
CASRQGGLFANTGELFF
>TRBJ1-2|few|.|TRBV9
TGTGCCAGCAGCGCCACAGGACAGAGCGTCTATGGCTACACCTTC
CASSATGQSVYGYTF
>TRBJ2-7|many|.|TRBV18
TGTGCCAGCTCACCGGTTAGGAAAACCTACGAGCAGTACTTC
CASSPVRKTYEQYF
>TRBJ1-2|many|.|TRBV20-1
TGCAGTGCTAGTCTCGGCAAACGAGGTGGCTACACCTTC
CSASLGKRGGYTF
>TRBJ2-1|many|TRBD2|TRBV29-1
TGCAGCGACTCTAGCGGGGGGCAAAGCTCCTACAATGAGCAGTTCTTC
CSDSSGGQSSYNEQFF
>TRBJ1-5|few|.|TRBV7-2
TGTGCCAGCAGCTCAATTCTCGGGTTTGGCAATCAGCCCCAGCATTTT
CASSSILGFGNQPQHF
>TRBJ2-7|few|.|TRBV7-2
TGTGCCAGCAGACGTGGGGGGACCTACGAGCAGTACTTC
CASRRGGTYEQYF
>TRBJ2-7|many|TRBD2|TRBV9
TGTGCCAGCAGCGTTCAGGGCGGGGGGCCCAGTGAACGGCAGTACTTC
CASSVQGGGPSERQYF
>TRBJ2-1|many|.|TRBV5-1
TGCGCCAGCAGCTTACCGGGACAAAGAAACAATGAGCAGTTCTTC
CASSLPGQRNNEQFF
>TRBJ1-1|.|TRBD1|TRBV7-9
TGTGCCAGCAGCCGAACAGGGGCTGAAGCTTTCTTT
CASSRTGAEAFF